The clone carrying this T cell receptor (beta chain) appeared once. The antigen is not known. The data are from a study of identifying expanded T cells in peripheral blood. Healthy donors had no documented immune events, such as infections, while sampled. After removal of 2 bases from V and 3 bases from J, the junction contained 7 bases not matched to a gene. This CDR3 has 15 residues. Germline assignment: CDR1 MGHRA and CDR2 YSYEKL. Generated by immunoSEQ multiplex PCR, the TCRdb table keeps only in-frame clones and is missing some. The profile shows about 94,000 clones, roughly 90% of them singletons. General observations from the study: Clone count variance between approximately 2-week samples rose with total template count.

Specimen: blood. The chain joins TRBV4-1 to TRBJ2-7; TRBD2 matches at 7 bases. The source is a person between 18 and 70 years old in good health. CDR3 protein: CASSQPTSASYEQYF. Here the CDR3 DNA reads TGCGCCAGCAGCCAACCCACTAGCGCGAGCTACGAGCAGTACTTC.